This TCR beta chain was sequenced for a study of Tregs in tolerant kidney transplant recipients. Across the whole study: Mixed chimerism was transient after nonmyeloablative marrow transplants from related graft donors. Notes on the study in general: Antigen-driven expansion was suggested because donor-specific Tregs expanded more than all Tregs in tolerant patients.

CDR1 and CDR2 from the germline V gene are MDHEN and SYDVKM. The germline V and J ends were trimmed by 5 bases and 5 bases, with 7 bases remaining between them. The CDR3 has 12 residues. The repertoire was sequenced with immunoSEQ multiplex PCR; TCRdb's copy has only in-frame clones and lacks some. The repertoire includes about 66,000 clones, approximately 92% of them detected once, and about a tenth sits in the top ten. This clone has more than one count but fewer than ten. Its antigen is still unknown. Unstimulated Tregs (CD4+CD25+CD127-) and CD4+CD25- non-Tregs were sorted from PBMCs. The chain recombines TRBV28 with TRBJ2-1, with a possible D match to TRBD2 (5 bases). The TCR comes from a human donor who received a combined kidney and bone marrow transplant. The material was CD8+ T cells from blood, obtained before the transplant. CDR3 DNA: TGTGCCAGCAGTATCGGGGACAATGAGCAGTTCTTC. It translates to CASSIGDNEQFF.